Below are 15 T cell receptor beta chains sequenced from a single sample in a study of blood T cells in healthy people across ages. The use of a sample-barcoded 5' primer and a J-beta primer mix characterized a second PCR of about 7 to 12 cycles. TCRdb fed the 5' RACE reads into MiXCR, producing one record per CDR3 protein. Of approximately 900,000 distinct CDR3 sequences in the sample, almost 30% were seen once. These data were also filed under a second study, of T cells of mothers and their children.

Sequenced input: blood. The receptor set was obtained from a woman aged 40 to 50 in good health.

This clonotype was counted a few times. The genes are TRBV6-5 and TRBJ1-4, with 10 bases lining up with TRBD1. The J segment lost 6 bases and the V segment lost 2 bases, leaving 9 bases of the junction unmatched. There are 17 residues in the CDR3. Germline V gene sequence: CDR1 MNHEY, CDR2 SVGAGI. DNA of the CDR3: TGTGCCAGCAGTTACGGACGCGGACAGGGGGTTTATGAAAAACTGTTTTTT. This translates into CASSYGRGQGVYEKLFF.

This clonotype showed up many times. The junction differs from germline at one of its ends, possibly a read error. The rearrangement links TRBV5-1 to TRBJ2-3; 14 bases fit TRBD2. Germline lookup yields CDR1 SGHRS and CDR2 YFSETQ. The CDR3 loop spans 16 amino acids. CDR3 amino acids: CASSLGLAGDTDTQYF. CDR3 bases: TGTGCCAGCAGTTTGGGACTAGCGGGAGACACAGATACGCAGTATTTT.

A few counts support this clonotype. The V gene is TRBV20-1, the J gene TRBJ2-4; 8 bases are a match to TRBD1. The CDR3 extends over 14 amino acids. After removal of 6 bases from V and 13 bases from J, the junction contained 17 bases not matched to a gene. CDR1 DFQATT and CDR2 SNEGSKA come from the germline V gene (reference sequence). Here the CDR3 reads CSAPDRGRDNEQYF. DNA of the CDR3: TGCAGTGCGCCAGACAGGGGACGTGACAATGAGCAGTACTTC.

This clonotype was counted many times. The chain carries TRBV7-2 and TRBJ1-4, with D hard to call. V was cut by 6 bases and J by 4 bases, with 12 bases left in between. This CDR3 has 14 residues. Germline V gene sequence: CDR1 SGHTA, CDR2 FQGNSA. CDR3 sequence (DNA): TGTGCCAGCAGGGCCGGCAGATATAATGAAAAACTGTTTTTT. This translates into CASRAGRYNEKLFF.

The chain employs TRBV5-6 and TRBJ2-7; D uncertain. The CDR3 is 15 residues long. V dropped 4 bases and J dropped 1 base, with 15 bases sitting between them. Germline CDR1 SGHDT, CDR2 YYEEEE. CDR3 in amino acids: CASSTDSEYSYEQYF. The CDR3 bases are TGTGCCAGCAGCACCGACTCGGAATATTCCTACGAGCAGTACTTC. Drawing the rest from reference TRBV5-6 and TRBJ2-7, the complete variable domain is DAGVTQSPTHLIKTRGQQVTLRCSPKSGHDTVSWYQQALGQGPQFIFQYYEEEERQRGNFPDRFSGHQFPNYSSELNVNALLLGDSALYLCASSTDSEYSYEQYFGPGTRLTVT.

As concerns this clonotype: The junction and the germline gene differ at one end; a read error may be behind it. The chain links TRBV5-1 to TRBJ1-1, with D possibly TRBD1 on 5 matching bases. The CDR3 is made up of 15 amino acids. CDR1 and CDR2 (germline): SGHRS, YFSETQ. Written as DNA, the CDR3 is TGCGCCGGCAGCCTTACACAGGTCCCAGGAACTGAAGCTTTCTTT. This translates into CAGSLTQVPGTEAFF.

This chain uses TRBV30 with TRBJ1-2; D gene unclear. The length of the CDR3 is 15 residues. The germline CDR1 and CDR2 sequences are GTSNPN and SVGIG (reference sequence). V dropped 4 bases and J dropped 10 bases, with 25 bases sitting between them. CDR3 in amino acids: CAWTPPMGTHSAYTF. The DNA of the CDR3 is TGTGCCTGGACCCCCCCCATGGGAACCCACAGTGCCTACACCTTC.

The rearrangement links TRBV29-1 to TRBJ2-1, with TRBD2 matching over 8 bases. CDR1 and CDR2 from the germline V gene are SQVTM and ANQGSEA. The CDR3 length is 15 residues. V shed 6 bases, J shed 1 base, and the junction held 8 bases outside the gene matches. CDR3: CSVTGGLDSYNEQFF. DNA of the CDR3: TGCAGCGTAACGGGGGGACTAGATTCCTACAATGAGCAGTTCTTC.

This chain links TRBV28 with TRBJ2-7; 10 bases are a match to TRBD1. Germline V gene data show CDR1 as MDHEN and CDR2 as SYDVKM. The length of the CDR3 is 17 residues. V lost 3 bases and J lost 3; bases outside the gene matches: 11. The CDR3 region is CASSLTGGSETIYEQYF. CDR3 nucleotides: TGTGCCAGCAGTTTGACAGGGGGCTCAGAAACCATCTACGAGCAGTACTTC.

The chain couples TRBV3-1 to TRBJ2-7; D call uncertain. V was trimmed by 1 base and J by 0 bases, leaving 13 bases between them. In germline, CDR1 is LGHDT, CDR2 YNNKEL (reference sequence). The length of the CDR3 is 16 residues. The CDR3 DNA reads as TGTGCCAGCAGCCAAGGTTGGGCATTGAGCTCCTACGAGCAGTACTTC. This encodes CASSQGWALSSYEQYF.

This chain uses TRBV29-1 with TRBJ2-1; TRBD2 agrees at 12 bases. Trimming cost V 7 bases and J 6 bases; bases outside gene matches: 10. This CDR3 has 15 amino acids. From germline, CDR1 is SQVTM and CDR2 ANQGSEA. The CDR3 here is CSAHDLAGGPNEQFF. DNA for the CDR3: TGCAGCGCCCACGATCTAGCGGGGGGGCCCAATGAGCAGTTCTTC.

V usage is TRBV4-3 and J usage is TRBJ1-2; TRBD1 is a possible D gene (5 bases). CDR3 length equals 15 residues. The ends were cut back, 0 bases at V and 13 bases at J, with 21 bases in the middle. Germline CDR1 and CDR2: LGHNA and YSLEER. CDR3 DNA: TGCGCCAGCAGCCAAGAACGGGGGAGTGGGTATGGTTGCACCTTC. Protein product: CASSQERGSGYGCTF.

To note about this clonotype: With a much larger clone just one base away, this may be a read error. The V gene is TRBV15, the J gene TRBJ2-1, with 8 bases that match TRBD2. The CDR3 totals 16 residues. Germline V gene sequence: CDR1 LNHNV, CDR2 YYDKDF (reference sequence). In DNA, the CDR3 is TGTGCCACCAGCAGAGATGCGGGCGGGGGGAAGAATGAGCGGTTCTTC. Amino acid sequence: CATSRDAGGGKNERFF.

This rearrangement joins TRBV10-3 to TRBJ2-1, with TRBD1 matching over 10 bases. There are 17 residues in the CDR3. Germline-derived CDR1 and CDR2 are ENHRY and SYGVKD. V lost 0 bases and J lost 5; bases outside the gene matches: 7. The CDR3 coding sequence is TGTGCCATCAGTGAGTCGAGTTGGGGACAGGGGAACAATGAGCAGTTCTTC. This sequence encodes CAISESSWGQGNNEQFF.

Ten or more counts support this clonotype. This chain links TRBV3-1 with TRBJ1-2; 7 bases align to TRBD1. This CDR3 spans 15 amino acids. V lost 1 base, J lost 6 bases, and 8 bases stayed unmatched. Per the germline V gene, CDR1 is LGHDT and CDR2 is YNNKEL (reference sequence). The CDR3 DNA is TGTGCCAGCAGCCAAGGGGGCAGGGGGACCAATGGCTACACCTTC. Protein sequence: CASSQGGRGTNGYTF.